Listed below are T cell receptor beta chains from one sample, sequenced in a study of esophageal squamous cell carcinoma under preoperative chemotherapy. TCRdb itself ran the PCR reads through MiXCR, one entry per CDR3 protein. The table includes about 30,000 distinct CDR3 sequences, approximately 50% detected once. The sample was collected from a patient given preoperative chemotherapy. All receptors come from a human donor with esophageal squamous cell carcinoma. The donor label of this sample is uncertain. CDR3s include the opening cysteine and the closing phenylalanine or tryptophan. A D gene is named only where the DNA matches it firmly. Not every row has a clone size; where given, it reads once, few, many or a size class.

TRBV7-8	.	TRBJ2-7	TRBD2	CASSQRTSGYEQYF	TGTGCCAGCAGCCAACGGACTAGCGGCTACGAGCAGTACTTC
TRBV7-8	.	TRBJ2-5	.	CASSRGVSGVGHPETQYF	TGTGCCAGCAGCCGAGGGGTCAGCGGGGTGGGACACCCAGAGACGCAGTATTTC
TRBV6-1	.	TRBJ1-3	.	CASRGTGIGSGNTIYF	TGTGCCAGCAGAGGTACAGGGATTGGCTCTGGAAACACCATATATTTT
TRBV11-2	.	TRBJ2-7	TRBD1	CASSWYDRAYEQYF	TGTGCCAGCAGTTGGTATGACAGGGCCTACGAGCAGTACTTC
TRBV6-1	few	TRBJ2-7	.	CASLSTGTPEQYF	TGTGCCAGCCTCTCAACCGGGACACCCGAGCAGTACTTC
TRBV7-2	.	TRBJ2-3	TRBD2	CASSPPGGRGKNTQYF	TGTGCCAGCAGCCCACCGGGAGGGAGAGGGAAAAACACGCAGTATTTC
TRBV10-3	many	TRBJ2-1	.	CATQGISYNEQFF	TGTGCCACCCAGGGTATTTCCTACAATGAGCAGTTCTTC
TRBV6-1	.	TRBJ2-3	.	CASRGFGGSDKETQYF	TGTGCCAGCAGGGGGTTCGGGGGCAGCGACAAAGAGACCCAGTATTTC
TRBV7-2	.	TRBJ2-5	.	CASSAPGLRGKDTQYF	TGTGCCAGCAGCGCCCCGGGGCTGAGAGGCAAAGACACGCAGTACTTC
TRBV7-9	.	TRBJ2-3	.	CASSSDGNTQYF	TGTGCCAGCAGCTCTGACGGTAATACGCAGTATTTT
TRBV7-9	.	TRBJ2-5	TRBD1	CASSSKGDSRQETQYF	TGTGCCAGCAGCTCAAAGGGGGACAGTAGACAAGAGACCCAGTACTTC
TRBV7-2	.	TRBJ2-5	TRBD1	CASSSDPGGTGTQYF	TGTGCCAGCAGCTCCGATCCAGGGGGTACGGGGACCCAGTACTTC
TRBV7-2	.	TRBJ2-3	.	CASRPQGGSGQDTQYF	TGTGCCAGCAGGCCACAGGGGGGGAGTGGCCAAGATACGCAGTACTTT
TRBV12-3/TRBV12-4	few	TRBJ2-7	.	CASSLGRGRQSGEQYF	TGTGCCAGCAGTTTAGGCAGAGGGCGACAGTCGGGGGAGCAGTACTTC
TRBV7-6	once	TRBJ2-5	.	CASSSRPAETQYF	TGTGCCAGCAGCTCCCGGCCAGCAGAGACCCAGTACTTC
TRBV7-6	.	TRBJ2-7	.	CGRGLCGGGQDTQYF	TGTGGCAGGGGGTTATGCGGGGGAGGCCAAGATACGCAGTACTTC
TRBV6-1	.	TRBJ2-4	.	CASSESWGRATNIQYF	TGTGCCAGCAGCGAATCGTGGGGAAGAGCCACAAACATTCAGTACTTC
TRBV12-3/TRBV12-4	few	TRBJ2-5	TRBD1	CASHDPGRGETQYF	TGTGCCAGTCATGACCCGGGCAGGGGGGAGACCCAGTACTTC
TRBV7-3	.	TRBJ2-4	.	CGSSFRLAGRDQNIQYF	TGTGGTAGCAGCTTCAGGCTGGCGGGCCGTGACCAAAACATTCAGTACTTC
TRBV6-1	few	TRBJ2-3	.	CASREGLDTQYF	TGTGCCAGCAGGGAGGGTCTAGATACGCAGTATTTT
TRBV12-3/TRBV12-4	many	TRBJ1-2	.	CASAGRAFNYGYTF	TGTGCCAGCGCGGGCCGCGCTTTTAACTATGGCTACACCTTC
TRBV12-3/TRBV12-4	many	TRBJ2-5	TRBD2	CASSSGSTSGRADEQYF	TGTGCCAGCAGTTCTGGTAGCACTAGCGGGAGGGCCGATGAGCAGTACTTC
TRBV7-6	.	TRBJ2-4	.	CASSLDPPIPGGDKDIQYF	TGTGCCAGCAGCTTGGATCCGCCCATCCCCGGGGGTGACAAAGACATTCAGTACTTC
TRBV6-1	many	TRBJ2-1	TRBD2	CASNLLAGAVNEQFF	TGTGCCAGCAACCTACTAGCGGGAGCGGTCAATGAGCAGTTCTTC
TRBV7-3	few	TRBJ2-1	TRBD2	CASSLSGERGGTYNEQFF	TGTGCCAGCAGCTTATCTGGGGAGCGGGGGGGCACGTACAATGAGCAGTTCTTC
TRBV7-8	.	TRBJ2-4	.	CASSTGGLCATDIQYF	TGTGCCAGCAGCACCGGGGGGCTGTGTGCCACAGACATTCAGTATTTC
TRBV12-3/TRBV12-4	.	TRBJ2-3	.	CGGTGRRAKDTQYF	TGTGGCGGCACGGGGCGGCGAGCCAAAGATACGCAGTATTTC
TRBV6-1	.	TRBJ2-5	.	CASAGLGGGVQETQYF	TGTGCCAGCGCGGGGCTCGGGGGAGGTGTCCAAGAGACCCAGTACTTC
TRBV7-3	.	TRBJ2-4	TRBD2	CASSVRPAGGNKDIQYF	TGTGCCAGCAGCGTCAGACCGGCGGGAGGGAACAAAGACATTCAGTACTTC
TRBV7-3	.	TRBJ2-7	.	CASSFGDSYEQYF	TGTGCCAGCAGCTTCGGGGATTCCTACGAGCAGTACTTC
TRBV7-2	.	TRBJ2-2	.	CASSPQIRAEFTGELFF	TGTGCCAGCAGCCCCCAGATCCGAGCAGAGTTCACCGGGGAGCTGTTTTTT
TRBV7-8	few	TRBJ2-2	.	CASGRWVGTGELFF	TGTGCCAGCGGGAGATGGGTGGGCACCGGGGAGCTGTTTTTT
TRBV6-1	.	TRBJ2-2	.	CASSEGIPDQQFF	TGTGCCAGCAGTGAGGGAATACCGGATCAGCAGTTTTTT
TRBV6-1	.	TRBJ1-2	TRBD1	CASSTQGGIYGYTF	TGTGCCAGCAGTACACAGGGGGGGATCTATGGCTACACCTTC
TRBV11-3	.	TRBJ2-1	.	CASSPPRLGRYEQFF	TGTGCCAGCAGCCCGCCTCGACTAGGAAGGTACGAGCAGTTCTTC
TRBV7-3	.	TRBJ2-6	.	CASSFTGPGAYDQTF	TGTGCCAGCAGCTTCACAGGTCCTGGCGCCTACGACCAGACCTTC
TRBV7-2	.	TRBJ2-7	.	CGVSGRGATDTQYF	TGTGGCGTCTCGGGGCGGGGTGCCACAGATACGCAGTACTTC
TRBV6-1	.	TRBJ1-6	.	CASSRGPSSPLHF	TGTGCCAGCAGTCGGGGGCCAAGTTCACCCCTCCACTTT
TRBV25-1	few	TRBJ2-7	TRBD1	CASSTGGYEQYF	TGTGCCAGCAGTACAGGGGGCTACGAGCAGTACTTC
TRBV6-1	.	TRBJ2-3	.	CASMGPPGVGTDTQYF	TGTGCCAGCATGGGCCCGCCGGGGGTGGGGACCGATACGCAGTATTTT
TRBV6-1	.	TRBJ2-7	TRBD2	CASSGRTSGTETQYF	TGTGCCAGCAGCGGCAGGACTAGCGGCACAGAGACGCAGTACTTC
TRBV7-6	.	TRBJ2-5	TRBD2	CASSLGAGLGGGDQDTQYF	TGTGCCAGCAGCTTGGGTGCGGGGCTCGGGGGGGGAGACCAAGACACCCAGTACTTC
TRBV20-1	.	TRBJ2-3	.	CSARVIRGVDTQYF	TGCAGTGCTAGAGTCATTAGAGGGGTAGATACGCAGTATTTT
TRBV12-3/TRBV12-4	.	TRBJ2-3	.	CVRGTGATNTQYF	TGCGTCAGGGGGACGGGGGCCACAAATACGCAGTACTTT
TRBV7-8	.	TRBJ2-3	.	CASGAGGDFSPDTQYF	TGTGCCAGCGGGGCCGGAGGGGACTTTAGCCCAGATACCCAGTATTTC
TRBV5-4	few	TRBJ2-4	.	CASARWGKNIQYF	TGTGCCTCAGCTAGGTGGGGCAAAAACATTCAGTACTTC